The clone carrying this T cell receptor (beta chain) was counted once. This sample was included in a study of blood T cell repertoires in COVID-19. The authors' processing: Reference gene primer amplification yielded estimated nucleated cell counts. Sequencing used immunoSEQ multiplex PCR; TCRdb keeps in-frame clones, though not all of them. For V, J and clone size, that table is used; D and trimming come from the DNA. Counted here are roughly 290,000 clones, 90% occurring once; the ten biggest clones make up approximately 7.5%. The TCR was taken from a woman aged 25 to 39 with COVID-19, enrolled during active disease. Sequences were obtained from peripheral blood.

CDR3 in amino acids: CASSQGPTVNNEQFF. The CDR3 DNA follows: TGCGCCAGCAGCCAGGGGCCGACAGTCAACAATGAGCAGTTCTTC. The chain carries TRBV4-1 and TRBJ2-1, with D maybe TRBD1 (5 bases). CDR1 is MGHRA, CDR2 YSYEKL, per germline. The germline V and J ends were trimmed by 3 bases and 5 bases, with 14 bases remaining between them. The CDR3 contains 15 residues.